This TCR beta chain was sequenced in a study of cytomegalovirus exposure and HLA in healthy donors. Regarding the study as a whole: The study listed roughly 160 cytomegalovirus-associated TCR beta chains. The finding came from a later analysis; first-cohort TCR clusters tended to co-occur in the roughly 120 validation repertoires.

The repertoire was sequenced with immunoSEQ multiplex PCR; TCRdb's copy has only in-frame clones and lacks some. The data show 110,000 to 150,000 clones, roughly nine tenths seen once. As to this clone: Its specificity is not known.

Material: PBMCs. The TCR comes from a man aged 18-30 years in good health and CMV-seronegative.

CDR3: CASSLQGARETQYF. The CDR3, as DNA: TGTGCCAGCAGTTTACAGGGGGCGCGGGAGACCCAGTACTTC. The chain has TRBV6-5 and TRBJ2-5; 9 nucleotides match TRBD1. V shed 4 bases, J shed 5 bases, and the junction held 5 bases outside the gene matches. The CDR3 consists of 14 residues. CDR1 MNHEY and CDR2 SVGAGI come from the germline V gene.